This entry concerns a single T cell receptor beta chain. The CDR3 consists of 18 residues. Germline V gene sequence: CDR1 MDHEN, CDR2 SYDVKM. V was pared by 2 bases and J by 8 bases, with 17 bases of the junction left unmatched. TCRdb's table, derived via immunoSEQ multiplex PCR, lists solely in-frame clones and lacks some. The sample yields about 100,000 clones, more than 85% seen once. This sample is part of a study of OX40 agonist ivuxolimab in advanced cancers. The J gene is TRBJ1-2, the V gene TRBV28; 10 bases align to TRBD1. This TCR was recovered from an adult with an advanced solid tumor such as melanoma, head and neck, liver or kidney cancer. The starting material was CD4+ or CD8+ T cells sorted from blood, obtained in a trial of the OX40 agonist ivuxolimab. CDR3 sequence: CASSLESAGTGVSRGYTF. The CDR3 DNA reads as TGTGCCAGCAGTTTAGAATCGGCCGGGACAGGGGTGTCGAGGGGCTACACCTTC.